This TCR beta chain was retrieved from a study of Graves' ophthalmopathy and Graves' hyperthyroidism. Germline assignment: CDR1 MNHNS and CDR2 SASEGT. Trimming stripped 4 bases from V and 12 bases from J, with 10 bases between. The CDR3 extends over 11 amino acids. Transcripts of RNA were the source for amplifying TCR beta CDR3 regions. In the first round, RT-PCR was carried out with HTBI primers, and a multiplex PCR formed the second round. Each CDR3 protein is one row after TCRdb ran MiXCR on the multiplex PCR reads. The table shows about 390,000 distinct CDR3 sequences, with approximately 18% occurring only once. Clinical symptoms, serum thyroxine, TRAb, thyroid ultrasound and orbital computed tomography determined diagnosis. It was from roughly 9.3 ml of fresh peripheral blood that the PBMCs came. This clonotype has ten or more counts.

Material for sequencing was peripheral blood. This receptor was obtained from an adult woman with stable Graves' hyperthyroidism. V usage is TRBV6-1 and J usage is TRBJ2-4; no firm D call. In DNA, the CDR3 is TGTGCCAGCAGTGTGGGTGTTTATCAGTACTTC. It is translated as CASSVGVYQYF.